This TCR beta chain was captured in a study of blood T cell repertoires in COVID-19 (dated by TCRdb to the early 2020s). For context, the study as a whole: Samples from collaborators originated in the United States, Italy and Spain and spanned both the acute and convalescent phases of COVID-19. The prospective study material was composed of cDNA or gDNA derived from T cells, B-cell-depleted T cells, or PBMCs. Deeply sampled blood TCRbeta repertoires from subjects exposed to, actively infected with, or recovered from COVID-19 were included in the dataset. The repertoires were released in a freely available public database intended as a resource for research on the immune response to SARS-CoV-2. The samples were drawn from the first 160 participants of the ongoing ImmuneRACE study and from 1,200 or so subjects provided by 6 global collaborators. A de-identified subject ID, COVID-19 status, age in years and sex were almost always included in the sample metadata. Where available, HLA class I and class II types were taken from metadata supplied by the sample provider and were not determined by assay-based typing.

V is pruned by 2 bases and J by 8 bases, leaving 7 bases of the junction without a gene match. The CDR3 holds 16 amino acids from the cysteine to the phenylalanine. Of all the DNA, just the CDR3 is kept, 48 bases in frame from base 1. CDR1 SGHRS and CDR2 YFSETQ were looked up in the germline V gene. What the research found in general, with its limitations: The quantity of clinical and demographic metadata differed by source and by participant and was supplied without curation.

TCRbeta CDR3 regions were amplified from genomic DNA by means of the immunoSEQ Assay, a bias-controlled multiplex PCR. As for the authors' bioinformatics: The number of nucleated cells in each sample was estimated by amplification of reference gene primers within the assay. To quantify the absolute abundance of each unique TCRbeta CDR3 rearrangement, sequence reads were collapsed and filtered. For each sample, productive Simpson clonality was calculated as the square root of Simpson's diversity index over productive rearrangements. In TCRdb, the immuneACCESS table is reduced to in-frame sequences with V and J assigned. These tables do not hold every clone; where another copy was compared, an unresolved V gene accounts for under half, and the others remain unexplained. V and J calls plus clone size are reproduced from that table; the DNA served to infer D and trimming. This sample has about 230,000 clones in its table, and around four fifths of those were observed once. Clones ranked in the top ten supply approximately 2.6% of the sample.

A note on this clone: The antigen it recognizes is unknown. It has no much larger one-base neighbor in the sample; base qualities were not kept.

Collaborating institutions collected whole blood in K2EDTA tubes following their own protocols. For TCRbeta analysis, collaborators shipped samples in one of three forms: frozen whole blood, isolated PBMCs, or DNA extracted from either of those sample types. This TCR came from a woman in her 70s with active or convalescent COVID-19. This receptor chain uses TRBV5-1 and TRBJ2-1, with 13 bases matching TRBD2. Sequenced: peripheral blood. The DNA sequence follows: TGCGCCAGCAGCTTCAGGACTAGCGGGAGAGCTTATGAGCAGTTCTTC. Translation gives CASSFRTSGRAYEQFF.